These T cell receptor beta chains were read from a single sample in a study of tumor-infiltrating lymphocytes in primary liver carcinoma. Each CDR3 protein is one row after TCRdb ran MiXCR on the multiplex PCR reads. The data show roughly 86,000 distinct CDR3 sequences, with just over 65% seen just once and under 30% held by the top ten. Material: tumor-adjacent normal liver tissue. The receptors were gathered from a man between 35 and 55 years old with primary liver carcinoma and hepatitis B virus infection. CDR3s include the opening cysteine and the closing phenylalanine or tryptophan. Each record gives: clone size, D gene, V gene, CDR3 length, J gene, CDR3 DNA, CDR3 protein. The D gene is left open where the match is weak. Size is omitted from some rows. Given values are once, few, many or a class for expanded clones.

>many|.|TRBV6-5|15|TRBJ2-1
TGTGCCAGCAGTTACTCGAGGGGGGTGGGTCATGAGCAGTTCTTC
CASSYSRGVGHEQFF
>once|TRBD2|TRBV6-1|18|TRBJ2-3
TGTGCCAGCAGTGAAAAAGGGCAACTAGCGGATTACACAGATACACAGTATTTT
CASSEKGQLADYTDTQYF
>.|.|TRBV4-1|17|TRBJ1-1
TGCGTCAGCAGCCAAGACCCCCCTGCCCTCCTTAACGCTGAAGCTTTCTTT
CVSSQDPPALLNAEAFF
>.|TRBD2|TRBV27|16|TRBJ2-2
TGTGCCAACAGTTTGGGGAGCGGGAGGGCCCCCGGGGAGCTGTTTTTT
CANSLGSGRAPGELFF
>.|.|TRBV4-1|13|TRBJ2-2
TGCACTAGCAGCCAAGGACAAGGCGGGGAGTTGTTTTTT
CTSSQGQGGELFF
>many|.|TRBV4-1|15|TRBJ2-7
TGCGCCAGCAGCCAGTTTCCGACAGATTCCTACGAGCAGTACTTC
CASSQFPTDSYEQYF
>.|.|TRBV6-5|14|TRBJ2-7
TGTGCCAGCAGTTACAAGGGACCGGTGGACGAGCAGTACTTC
CASSYKGPVDEQYF
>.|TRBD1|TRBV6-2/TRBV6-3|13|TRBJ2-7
TGTGTCAGCAGTTACCTGGACAGGGGGCCGCAGTACTTC
CVSSYLDRGPQYF
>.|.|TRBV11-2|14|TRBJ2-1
TGTGTCGGCAGCTTTGAGGGGGGCGAGAGTGAGCAGTTCTTC
CVGSFEGGESEQFF
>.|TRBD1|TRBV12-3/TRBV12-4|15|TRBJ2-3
TGTGCCAGCAGCCACGGACAGGGAATAACGCATATGCAGTATTTT
CASSHGQGITHMQYF
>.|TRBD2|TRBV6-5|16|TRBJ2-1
TGTGCCAGCAGGACCTCACAAGCGGGACCCGACAATGAGCAGTTCTTC
CASRTSQAGPDNEQFF
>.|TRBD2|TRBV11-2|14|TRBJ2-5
TGTGCCAGCAGCCGGGACTACTACCAAGAGACCCACTACTTC
CASSRDYYQETHYF
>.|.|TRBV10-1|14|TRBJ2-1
TGCGCCAGCAGTGAGTCACATCAACACAATAGGCAGTTCTTC
CASSESHQHNRQFF
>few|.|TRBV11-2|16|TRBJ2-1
TGTGCCAGTAGCCCGCGGTTGGGAAAGGGCTTCTATGGGCAGTTCTTC
CASSPRLGKGFYGQFF
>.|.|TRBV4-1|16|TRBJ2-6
TGCGCCAGCAGTCAAGAAGCAGGGACTGGGGCCAACGCCCTGACTTTC
CASSQEAGTGANALTF
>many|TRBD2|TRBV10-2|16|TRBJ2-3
TGCGCCAGCAGTGTTGATGTAGCGGGAGCGACAGATACGCAGTATTTT
CASSVDVAGATDTQYF
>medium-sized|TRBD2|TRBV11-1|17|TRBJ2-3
TGTGCCAGCAGCCCCGGGACTAGCGGGAGTCTCGTAGATACGCAGTATTTT
CASSPGTSGSLVDTQYF
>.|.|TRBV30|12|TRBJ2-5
TGTGCCTGGACAGGACTGGGCGAGACCCAGTACTTC
CAWTGLGETQYF
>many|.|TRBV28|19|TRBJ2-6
TGTGCCAGCAGCCGGGGTCTTTTTGGTTCCTCCTCTGGGGCCAACGTCCTGACTTTC
CASSRGLFGSSSGANVLTF
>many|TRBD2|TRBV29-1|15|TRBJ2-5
TGCAGCGTTAGGGGCACTAGCGGGAGAGAGGAGACCCAGTACTTC
CSVRGTSGREETQYF
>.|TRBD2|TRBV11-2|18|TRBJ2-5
TGTGCCAGCAGCCCTAGCTCAATTCAGGGTACTGGGCGGGAGACCCACTACTTC
CASSPSSIQGTGRETHYF
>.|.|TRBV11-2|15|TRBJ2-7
TGTGCCAGCAGCTTAGGGACTGGAGGGGGTACAGAGCAGTACTTC
CASSLGTGGGTEQYF
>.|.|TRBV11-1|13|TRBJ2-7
TGTGCCGGCAGCCCCAGGTCTTCCTACGAGCAGTACTTC
CAGSPRSSYEQYF
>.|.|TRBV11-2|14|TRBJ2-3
TGTGCCAGCAGCTTCGGTGGGTTTAGCGAAAAATCTACTTTT
CASSFGGFSEKSTF
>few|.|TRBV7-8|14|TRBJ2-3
TGTGCCAGCAGCAAAATCCTAGACACAGGTACGCAGTATTTT
CASSKILDTGTQYF
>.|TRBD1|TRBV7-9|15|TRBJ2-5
TGTGCCAGCAGCTTAGTAAGGACAGGACAAGAGACCCAGTACTTC
CASSLVRTGQETQYF
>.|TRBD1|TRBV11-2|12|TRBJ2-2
TGTGCCGGACAGGGGAACACCGGGGAGCTGTTTTTT
CAGQGNTGELFF
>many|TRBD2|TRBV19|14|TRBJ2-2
TGTGCCAGTAGTTTCTTGCGGGAGGACGGGGAGCTGTTTTTT
CASSFLREDGELFF
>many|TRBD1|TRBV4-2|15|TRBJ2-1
TGTGCCAGCAGCCAAGACGGGACAGGTGACAATGAGCAGTTCTTC
CASSQDGTGDNEQFF
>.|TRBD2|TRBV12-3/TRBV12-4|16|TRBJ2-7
TGTGCCAACAGTTTATTGGCGGGAGGGCCCCCCTACGAGCAGTACTTC
CANSLLAGGPPYEQYF
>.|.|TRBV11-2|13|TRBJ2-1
TGTGTCAGCAGATTAGTCAGGTACAATGAGCAGTTCTTC
CVSRLVRYNEQFF
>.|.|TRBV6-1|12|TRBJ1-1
TGTGCCTGCAGTGAACATAACACTGAAGCTTTCTTT
CACSEHNTEAFF
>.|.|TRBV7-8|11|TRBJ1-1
TGTGCCAGTATCTCTACGGCTGAAGCTTTCTTT
CASISTAEAFF
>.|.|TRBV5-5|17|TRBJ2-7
TGTGCCAACAGCTTTGCCCCCCCGAGCGGAGGGGTCTACGAGCAGTATTTC
CANSFAPPSGGVYEQYF
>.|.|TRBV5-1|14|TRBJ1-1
TGCGCCAGCAGCCCCGTATTAAGGGGTACTGAAGCTATCTTT
CASSPVLRGTEAIF
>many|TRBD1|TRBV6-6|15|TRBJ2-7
TGTGCCAGCAATCCTGGGGGACAGGACCTCTACGAGCAGTACTTC
CASNPGGQDLYEQYF
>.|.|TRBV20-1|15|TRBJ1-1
TGCAGTGCCGCGTACAGGAGGTGGGGGACCCCTGAAGCTTTCTTT
CSAAYRRWGTPEAFF
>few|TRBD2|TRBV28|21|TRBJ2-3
TGTGCCAGCAGTTCCAATTGGGGTCTCACGGGAGGACCTGGGGGCACAGATACGCAGTATTTT
CASSSNWGLTGGPGGTDTQYF
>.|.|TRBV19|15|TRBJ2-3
TGTGCCAGTAGTTTGAAAGCCGCCAGCATAGATACGCAGTATTTT
CASSLKAASIDTQYF
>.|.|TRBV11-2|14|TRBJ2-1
TGTGCTAGCTCAAACCGGCGGGGCCACAATGAGCAGTTCTTC
CASSNRRGHNEQFF
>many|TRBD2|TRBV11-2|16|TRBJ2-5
TGTGCCAGCAGCCGCAGACTAGCGGGAGCTCAAGAGACCCAGTACTTC
CASSRRLAGAQETQYF
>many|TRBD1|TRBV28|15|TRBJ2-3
TGTGCCAGCAGTACGGGACAGGGGGAAACAGATACGCAGTATTTT
CASSTGQGETDTQYF
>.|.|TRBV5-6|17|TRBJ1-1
TGTGCCAGTAGCTTGGATAGTACGGGAAGGGGGGCCACTGAAGCTTTCTTT
CASSLDSTGRGATEAFF
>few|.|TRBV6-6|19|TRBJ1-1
TGTGCCAGCAGTTATGATGTGAACAGGGAAGTGGGTGGACTCACTGAAGCTTTCTTT
CASSYDVNREVGGLTEAFF
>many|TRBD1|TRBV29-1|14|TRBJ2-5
TGCAGCGTTGAGCCCGGGACAGGGAAGGAGACCCAGTACTTC
CSVEPGTGKETQYF
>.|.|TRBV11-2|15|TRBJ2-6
TGTGTCAGCAGCTTAGTGGGGGCTGAGGCCAACGTCCTGACTTTC
CVSSLVGAEANVLTF
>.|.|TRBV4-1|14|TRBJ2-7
TGCGCCAACAGCCAAGATCCCACTGGGGCTGCGCAGTACTTC
CANSQDPTGAAQYF
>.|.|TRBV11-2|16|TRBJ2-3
TGTGCCGTCAGCCCCCCGACTAGAGGCAGCACAGATACGCAGTATTTT
CAVSPPTRGSTDTQYF
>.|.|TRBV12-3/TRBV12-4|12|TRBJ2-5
TGTGCCAGCAGTACTCCCATGGAGACCCAGTACTTC
CASSTPMETQYF
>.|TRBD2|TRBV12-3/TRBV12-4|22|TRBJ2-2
TGTGTCAGCGGGCCACCCCGGGTCCCCGGGACAAGCGGGAGAAGAAACACCGGGGAGCTGTTTTTT
CVSGPPRVPGTSGRRNTGELFF
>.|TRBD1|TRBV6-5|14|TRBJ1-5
TGTGTCAGGAGGACAGGGGGCTTTAATCATCCCCAGCATTTT
CVRRTGGFNHPQHF
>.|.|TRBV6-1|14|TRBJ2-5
TGTGCCAGCGATGTGCTAGTGGGAGTTGAGACCCAGTACTTC
CASDVLVGVETQYF
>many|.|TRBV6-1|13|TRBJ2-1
TGTGCCAGCAGTGAAGTGGGAGTCGATGAGCAGTTCTTC
CASSEVGVDEQFF
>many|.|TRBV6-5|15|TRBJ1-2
TGTGCCAGCAGTACGTTGGAAGGAGTCGACTATGGCTACACCTTC
CASSTLEGVDYGYTF
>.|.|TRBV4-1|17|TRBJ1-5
TGCGCCAGCAGCCGGGTCAGCGGGAAGGGGAGCAATCAGCCCCAGCATTTT
CASSRVSGKGSNQPQHF
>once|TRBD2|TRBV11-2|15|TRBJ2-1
TGTACCAGCAGCTTAGCGGGGAGCTCCTACATTGAGCAGTTCTTC
CTSSLAGSSYIEQFF
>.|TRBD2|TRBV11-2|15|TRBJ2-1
TGTGCCAGCAGCACGGGACTAGCTGACTACAATGAGCAGTTCTTC
CASSTGLADYNEQFF
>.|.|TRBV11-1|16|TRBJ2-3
TGTGCCAGCGGCCTCGGGGCTAGCACACAAACAGATACGCGGTATTTT
CASGLGASTQTDTRYF